Each of the 26 T cell receptor beta chains below was sequenced from the same sample in a study of T cells after posttransplantation cyclophosphamide. Profiled with immunoSEQ multiplex PCR; TCRdb holds only in-frame clones, not every one. In total the sample includes roughly 45,000 clones, none of them seen once. Material: PBMCs. The receptor source for this set is a man in his forties in good health, CMV-negative, and a related stem cell transplant donor.

The chain recombines TRBV2 with TRBJ2-5; 9 positions agree with TRBD1. The J call is uncertain, as TRBJ2-7 better fits the DNA end. The CDR3 is 14 amino acids. Germline CDR1 SNHLY, CDR2 FYNNEI. CDR3: CASIWDRDGNEQYF. DNA for the CDR3: TGTGCCAGCATTTGGGACAGGGATGGAAACGAGCAGTACTTC.

The CDR3 bases are TGCGCCAGCAGCCAAGATCAGGCGACAGGGGCCTACGAGCAGTACTTC. Amino acids: CASSQDQATGAYEQYF. The J gene is TRBJ2-5, the V gene TRBV4-3; 8 nucleotides match TRBD1. The J call may not be correct, given that the DNA end is closer to TRBJ2-7. Germline V CDR1 and CDR2: LGHNA, YSLEER. This CDR3 region has 16 residues.

This clone was seen many times. The chain combines TRBV7-9 with TRBJ2-7, with TRBD2 identical over 10 bases. The V gene's germline CDR1 is SEHNR and CDR2 FQNEAQ (reference sequence). CDR3 size: 14 residues. The junction had 4 bases not matched to a gene; V was cut back by 5 bases and J by 3 bases. In DNA, the CDR3 is TGTGCCAGCAGCCGCGGGACTAGCGACTACGAGCAGTACTTC. Residues: CASSRGTSDYEQYF.

This clone was observed many times. The V gene is TRBV7-8, the J gene TRBJ1-5; 9 bases line up with TRBD1. The germline V gene has CDR1 SGHVS and CDR2 FQNEAQ. The CDR3 totals 15 residues. V was clipped by 0 bases and J by 5 bases; unmatched bases: 2. CDR3 residues: CASSLATGGDQPQHF. Written as DNA, the CDR3 is TGTGCCAGCAGCTTAGCGACAGGGGGAGATCAGCCCCAGCATTTT. The entire variable domain, with the rest obtained from reference TRBV7-8 and TRBJ1-5, is as follows: GAGVSQSPRYKVAKRGQDVALRCDPISGHVSLFWYQQALGQGPEFLTYFQNEAQLDKSGLPSDRFFAERPEGSVSTLKIQRTQQEDSAVYLCASSLATGGDQPQHFGDGTRLSIL.

This clone has ten or more counts. This rearrangement joins TRBV7-3 to TRBJ2-1; a possible D gene is TRBD1 (6 bases). The V end lost 2 bases, the J end lost 2 bases, and 19 bases lay between the germline ends. The CDR3 consists of 18 residues. Germline assignment: CDR1 SGHTA and CDR2 FQGTGA. This chain's CDR3 is CASSLVAGRGTTYNEQFF. CDR3 bases: TGTGCCAGCAGCTTAGTAGCCGGCAGGGGAACAACCTACAATGAGCAGTTCTTC.

This clone came up many times. CDR3 sequence reads: CASSIRGLTGGAGNTIYF. DNA of the CDR3: TGTGCCAGTAGTATTCGCGGTTTGACAGGGGGAGCTGGAAACACCATATATTTT. This chain connects TRBV19 to TRBJ1-3; 9 bases match TRBD1. V gave up 3 bases and J gave up 2 bases; unmatched junction bases: 11. Germline V gene data show CDR1 as LNHDA and CDR2 as SQIVND (reference sequence). The CDR3 extends over 18 amino acids.

This clone appeared many times. This chain connects TRBV6-5 to TRBJ2-1, with D maybe TRBD2 (5 bases). The V end was cut by 6 bases, the J end by 6 bases, with 18 bases between. Germline CDR1 is MNHEY and CDR2 is SVGAGI. The CDR3 is 15 amino acids. The CDR3 bases are TGTGCCAGCAGCCCTCTAGCTCCGAAGGGCAATGAGCAGTTCTTC. Translated: CASSPLAPKGNEQFF.

The rearrangement joins TRBV6-5 to TRBJ2-2; D might be TRBD2 (6 bases). Germline V gene sequence: CDR1 MNHEY, CDR2 SVGAGI. The CDR3 consists of 11 residues. Here the CDR3 reads CATSNTGELFF. The CDR3 region has the DNA TGTGCTACTAGCAACACCGGGGAGCTGTTTTTT.

This CDR3 reads CASSSPAGRSYEQYF. CDR3 bases: TGTGCCAGCAGTTCCCCGGCGGGGCGGAGCTACGAGCAGTACTTC. The rearrangement links TRBV6-5 to TRBJ2-5; D possibly corresponds to TRBD2 (6 bases). The J call is uncertain, as TRBJ2-7 better fits the DNA end. The CDR3 extends over 15 amino acids. Germline CDR1 reads MNHEY; CDR2 reads SVGAGI.

This clone was observed at least ten times. The V call is TRBV19, the J call TRBJ1-5, with 9 bases matching TRBD1. Germline trimming cut 4 bases from V and 3 bases from J; bases unmatched to any gene: 1. CDR3 length equals 14 residues. CDR1 is LNHDA and CDR2 is SQIVND in the germline V gene (reference sequence). For the CDR3, the DNA is TGTGCCAGTAGTAGACAGGGGGACAATCAGCCCCAGCATTTT. Protein: CASSRQGDNQPQHF.

In this sample, this clone turned up many times. The chain recombines TRBV2 with TRBJ2-4, with D possibly matching TRBD1 (5 bases). CDR3 size: 15 residues. V lost 8 bases and J lost 6, with 20 bases in between. Germline-derived CDR1 and CDR2 are SNHLY and FYNNEI. Here the CDR3 reads CASLPDSPVRNIQYF. In nucleotides, the CDR3 is TGTGCCAGCTTGCCCGACAGTCCGGTGAGAAACATTCAGTACTTC.

This clone has at least ten counts. V is TRBV5-1 and J is TRBJ2-7; 11 bases align to TRBD1. CDR1 SGHRS and CDR2 YFSETQ come from the germline V gene. The ends lost 1 base at V and 5 bases at J; junction bases unmatched: 2. The CDR3 runs 14 residues. CDR3 protein: CASSLRDRGNEQYF. The CDR3 DNA reads as TGCGCCAGCAGCTTGAGGGACAGGGGGAACGAGCAGTACTTC.

This clone was detected ten times or more. The rearrangement uses TRBV10-3 and TRBJ2-3; 14 bases match TRBD2. Germline loops: CDR1 ENHRY, CDR2 SYGVKD. The V gene end was trimmed by 7 bases and the J gene end by 4 bases; junction bases not matched to a gene: 7. The CDR3 is 16 residues long. For the CDR3, the DNA is TGTGCCATCACTAGGGGACTAGCGGGAGACTCAGATACGCAGTATTTT. Encoded protein: CAITRGLAGDSDTQYF.

The chain joins TRBV5-4 to TRBJ2-6, with 9 bases that match TRBD1. The germline CDR1 and CDR2 sequences are SGHNT and YYREEE (reference sequence). J lost 3 bases, V lost 5 bases, and 3 bases had no gene match. This CDR3 is 15 amino acids long. The CDR3 loop reads CASRTGGNGANVLTF. CDR3 in DNA: TGTGCCAGCAGAACAGGGGGCAATGGGGCCAACGTCCTGACTTTC.

This clone occurred many times. V is TRBV28 and J is TRBJ1-1; possibly TRBD1 for D (5 bases). Germline CDR1 reads MDHEN; CDR2 reads SYDVKM. V gave up 2 bases and J gave up 4 bases, with 14 bases separating them. This CDR3 has 15 residues. CDR3 nucleotides: TGTGCCAGCAGTTTAGTCTTGGGGGAGGGCACTGAAGCTTTCTTT. This encodes CASSLVLGEGTEAFF.

This clone was picked up many times. The chain couples TRBV19 to TRBJ2-3, with 14 bases fitting TRBD2. The V and J ends lost 7 bases and 4 bases, in that order; junction bases with no gene match: 4. This CDR3 is 15 amino acids long. CDR1 is LNHDA and CDR2 is SQIVND in the germline V gene (reference sequence). The CDR3 DNA reads as TGTGCCAGTACCGGGGGACTAGCGGGAGCAGATACGCAGTATTTT. It specifies CASTGGLAGADTQYF.

In this sample, this clone turned up many times. V is TRBV9 and J is TRBJ2-3; D gene ambiguous. This CDR3 has 14 amino acids. CDR1 is SGDLS, CDR2 YYNGEE, per germline. V was pared by 4 bases and J by 3 bases, with 12 bases between. The chain's CDR3 is CASSLPGGTDTQYF. In DNA, the CDR3 is TGTGCCAGCAGCCTCCCCGGCGGAACAGATACGCAGTATTTT.

This clone came up many times. The J gene is TRBJ2-7, the V gene TRBV29-1; a weak D match, TRBD2 (6 bases). Germline-derived CDR1 and CDR2 are SQVTM and ANQGSEA. V was shortened by 4 bases and J by 0 bases, with 7 bases between the two germline ends. The CDR3 length is 12 residues. CDR3 amino acids: CSVAGSSYEQYF. The CDR3 nucleotides read TGCAGCGTTGCCGGGAGCTCCTACGAGCAGTACTTC.

There are many counts of this clone. The J gene is TRBJ2-7, the V gene TRBV25-1, with TRBD2 as a possible D gene (5 bases). The CDR3 is 15 amino acids. Germline V gene lookup returns CDR1 MGHDK and CDR2 SYGVNS. With 1 base removed from V and 6 bases from J, the gap between germline ends came to 16 bases. The CDR3 loop reads CASSEWVGQRSEQYF. For the CDR3, the DNA is TGTGCCAGCAGTGAATGGGTAGGGCAGCGGAGCGAGCAGTACTTC.

Many counts were recorded for this clone. V gene TRBV4-3 combines with J gene TRBJ2-1; 8 nucleotides line up with TRBD2. CDR3 length: 18 residues. From germline, CDR1 is LGHNA and CDR2 YSLEER. V trimming: 0 bases; J trimming: 0 bases; junction bases outside the gene matches: 7. This chain's CDR3 is CASSQEPAGASSYNEQFF. In DNA, the CDR3 is TGCGCCAGCAGCCAAGAACCAGCGGGAGCCTCCTCCTACAATGAGCAGTTCTTC.

This clone was counted ten times or more. The chain is built from TRBV11-3 and TRBJ2-3; a possible D gene is TRBD1 (6 bases). V was cut by 0 bases and J by 0 bases, with 13 bases left in between. CDR3 size: 17 residues. CDR1 is SGHNT, CDR2 YENEEA, per germline. The CDR3 here is CASSLDYNRASTDTQYF. Written as DNA, the CDR3 is TGTGCCAGCAGCTTAGATTACAACAGGGCTAGCACAGATACGCAGTATTTT. Filled out from reference TRBV11-3 and TRBJ2-3, the complete variable domain reads EAGVVQSPRYKIIEKKQPVAFWCNPISGHNTLYWYLQNLGQGPELLIRYENEEAVDDSQLPKDRFSAERLKGVDSTLKIQPAELGDSAVYLCASSLDYNRASTDTQYFGPGTRLTVL.

This clone was found many times. CDR3 nucleotide sequence: TGTGCCAGCAGCGTGGCGGGAGACTCCTACAATGAGCAGTTCTTC. It translates to CASSVAGDSYNEQFF. The rearrangement joins TRBV9 to TRBJ2-1; 7 bases match TRBD2. V lost 2 bases to trimming and J lost 0 bases; unmatched junction nucleotides: 2. The CDR3 consists of 15 residues. The germline V gene has CDR1 SGDLS and CDR2 YYNGEE.

Many counts were recorded for this clone. The J gene is TRBJ1-1, the V gene TRBV21-1; the D call of TRBD1 is as the table states it, not checked on the DNA. TRBV21-1 is termed a pseudogene. The length of the CDR3 is 19 residues. The CDR3 here is CASSKENGELGQWNTEAFF. The CDR3 region has the DNA TGTGCCAGCAGCAAAGAAAATGGGGAGTTGGGACAGTGGAACACTGAAGCTTTCTTT.

In its sample, this clone was seen many times. The chain combines TRBV7-9 with TRBJ2-4; possibly TRBD2 for D (6 bases). The CDR3 has 17 amino acids. Per the germline V gene, CDR1 is SEHNR and CDR2 is FQNEAQ (reference sequence). Trimming removed 3 bases from V and 5 bases from J, with 20 bases in between. The CDR3 DNA reads TGTGCCAGCAGCTTTTACGGGGAGGCCCGGATGGAAAACATTCAGTACTTC. This sequence encodes CASSFYGEARMENIQYF.

This clone occurred many times. The CDR3 DNA reads as TGTGCCAGCAGCGTAGAGGTCGGGGTAGTAGGCCACAATGAGCAGTTCTTC. It codes for CASSVEVGVVGHNEQFF. The chain employs TRBV9 and TRBJ2-1; tentatively, D is TRBD2 (5 bases). CDR1 and CDR2 (germline): SGDLS, YYNGEE. Trimming removed 0 bases from V and 5 bases from J, with 18 bases in between. The CDR3 extends over 17 amino acids.

This clone was observed at least ten times. The gene calls are TRBV10-3 and TRBJ1-5, with 9 bases lining up with TRBD1. The CDR3 length is 16 residues. The J segment lost 5 bases and the V segment lost 3 bases, leaving 8 bases of the junction unmatched. Germline V CDR1 and CDR2: ENHRY, SYGVKD. The CDR3 DNA sequence: TGTGCCATCAGTGACGATGGGACAGGGAAGGATCAGCCCCAGCATTTT. Its translation is CAISDDGTGKDQPQHF.